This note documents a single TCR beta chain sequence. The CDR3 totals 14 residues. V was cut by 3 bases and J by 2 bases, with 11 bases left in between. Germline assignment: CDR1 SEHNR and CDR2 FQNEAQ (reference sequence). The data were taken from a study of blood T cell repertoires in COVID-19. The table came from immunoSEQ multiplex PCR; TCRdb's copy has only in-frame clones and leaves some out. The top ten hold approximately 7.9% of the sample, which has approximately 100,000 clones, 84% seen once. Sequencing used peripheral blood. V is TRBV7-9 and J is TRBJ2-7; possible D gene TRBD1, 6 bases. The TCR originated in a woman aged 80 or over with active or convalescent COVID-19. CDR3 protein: CASSFGGQTYEQYF. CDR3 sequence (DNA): TGTGCCAGCAGCTTCGGTGGACAGACCTACGAGCAGTACTTC.